The present T cell receptor (beta chain) was sequenced within a study of PD-L1 blockade in urothelial cancer. Study-wide context: In 2014 therapy began: atezolizumab 1,200 mg intravenously every 3 weeks.

The method was immunoSEQ multiplex PCR; TCRdb's version includes in-frame clones alone and lacks a portion of them. The sample includes 45,000 to 60,000 clones, over 75% seen only once; the top ten take about 5.3%. Patients yielded 1 to 8 samples each, pretreatment and on-treatment. The CDR3 spans 15 residues. Germline V gene lookup returns CDR1 MNHEY and CDR2 SMNVEV (reference sequence). V shed 6 bases, J shed 3 bases, and the junction held 9 bases outside the gene matches. This TCR was sampled from a man in his forties or fifties with urothelial cancer. Material: PBMCs, obtained around atezolizumab (anti-PD-L1) treatment. This chain connects TRBV27 to TRBJ2-7, with 9 positions matching TRBD1. The CDR3 nucleotides read TGTGCCAGCAGGCGTTCGGGACAGGGCCTCTACGAGCAGTACTTC. As protein: CASRRSGQGLYEQYF.